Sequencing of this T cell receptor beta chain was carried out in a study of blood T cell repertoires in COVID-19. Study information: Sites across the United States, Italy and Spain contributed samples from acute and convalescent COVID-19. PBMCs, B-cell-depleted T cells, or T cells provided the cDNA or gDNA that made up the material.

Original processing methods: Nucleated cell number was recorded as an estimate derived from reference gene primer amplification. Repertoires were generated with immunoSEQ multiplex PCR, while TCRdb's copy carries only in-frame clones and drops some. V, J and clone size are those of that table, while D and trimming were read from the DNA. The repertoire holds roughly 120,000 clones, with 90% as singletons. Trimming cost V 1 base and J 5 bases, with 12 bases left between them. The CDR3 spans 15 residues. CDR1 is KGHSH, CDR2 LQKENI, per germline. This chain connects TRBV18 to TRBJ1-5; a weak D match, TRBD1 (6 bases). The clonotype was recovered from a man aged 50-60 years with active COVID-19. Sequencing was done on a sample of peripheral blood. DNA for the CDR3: TGTGCCAGCTCACCACGGACGGACAGAGATCAGCCCCAGCATTTT. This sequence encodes CASSPRTDRDQPQHF.